This T cell receptor beta chain was sequenced for a study of blood T cells in healthy people across ages. Study as a whole: Capture via template switching afforded approximately one barcoded beta molecule per two T cells.

Through a sample-barcoded 5' primer and a J-beta primer mix, a second PCR was run for roughly 6 to 11 cycles. The authors tagged each cDNA molecule using a template-switch adaptor with 12 random nucleotides. Every sample gave at least 2.5 million paired-end reads containing CDR3. TCRdb ran MiXCR on the 5' RACE reads and lists one entry per CDR3 protein. The sample carries hundreds of thousands of distinct CDR3 sequences, 40% to 50% recorded once. Germline lookup yields CDR1 LGHDT and CDR2 YNNKEL (reference sequence). This CDR3 spans 15 amino acids. The chain joins TRBV3-1 to TRBJ2-4, with TRBD2 as a possible D gene (5 bases). The end of the DNA is better explained by TRBJ2-7, so the J call may be wrong. The origin of this receptor is a man aged 60 to 75 in good health. Sequenced sample: blood. The CDR3 here is CASSQGGSEDGEQYF. Here the CDR3 DNA reads TGTGCCAGCAGCCAAGGTGGTTCGGAGGATGGCGAGCAGTACTTC.